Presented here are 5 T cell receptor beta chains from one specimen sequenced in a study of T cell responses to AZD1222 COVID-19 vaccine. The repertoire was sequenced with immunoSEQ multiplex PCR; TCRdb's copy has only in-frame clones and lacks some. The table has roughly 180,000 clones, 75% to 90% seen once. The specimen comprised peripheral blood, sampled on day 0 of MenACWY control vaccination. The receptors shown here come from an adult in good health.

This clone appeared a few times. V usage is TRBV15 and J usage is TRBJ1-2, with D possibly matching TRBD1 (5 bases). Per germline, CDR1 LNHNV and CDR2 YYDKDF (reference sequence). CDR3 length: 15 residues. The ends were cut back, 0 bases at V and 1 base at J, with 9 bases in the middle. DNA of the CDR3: TGTGCCACCAGCAGAGAAGGCAGGGTTAACTATGGCTACACCTTC. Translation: CATSREGRVNYGYTF. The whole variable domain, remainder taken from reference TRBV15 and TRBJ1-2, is DAMVIQNPRYQVTQFGKPVTLSCSQTLNHNVMYWYQQKSSQAPKLLFHYYDKDFNNEADTPDNFQSRRPNTSFCFLDIRSPGLGDTAMYLCATSREGRVNYGYTFGSGTRLTVV.

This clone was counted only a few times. This CDR3 reads CASSLIQDYSNQPQHF. The CDR3 DNA sequence: TGTGCCAGCAGTTTAATACAGGACTATAGCAATCAGCCCCAGCATTTT. The gene calls are TRBV28 and TRBJ1-5; possibly TRBD1 for D (5 bases). CDR3 length: 16 residues. V was clipped by 2 bases and J by 0 bases, with 11 bases between them. Germline values: CDR1 MDHEN, CDR2 SYDVKM.

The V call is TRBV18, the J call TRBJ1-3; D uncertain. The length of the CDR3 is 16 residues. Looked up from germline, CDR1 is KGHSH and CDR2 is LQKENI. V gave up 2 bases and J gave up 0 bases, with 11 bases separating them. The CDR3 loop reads CASSPVDGSSGNTIYF. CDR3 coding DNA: TGTGCCAGCTCACCAGTCGATGGGAGCTCTGGAAACACCATATATTTT.

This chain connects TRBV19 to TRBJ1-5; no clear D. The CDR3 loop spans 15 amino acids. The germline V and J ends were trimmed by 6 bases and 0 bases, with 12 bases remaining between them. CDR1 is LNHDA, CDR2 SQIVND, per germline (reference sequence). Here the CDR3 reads CASSKARASNQPQHF. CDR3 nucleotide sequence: TGTGCCAGTAGCAAAGCACGGGCTAGCAATCAGCCCCAGCATTTT. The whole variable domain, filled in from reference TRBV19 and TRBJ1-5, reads DGGITQSPKYLFRKEGQNVTLSCEQNLNHDAMYWYRQDPGQGLRLIYYSQIVNDFQKGDIAEGYSVSREKKESFPLTVTSAQKNPTAFYLCASSKARASNQPQHFGDGTRLSIL.

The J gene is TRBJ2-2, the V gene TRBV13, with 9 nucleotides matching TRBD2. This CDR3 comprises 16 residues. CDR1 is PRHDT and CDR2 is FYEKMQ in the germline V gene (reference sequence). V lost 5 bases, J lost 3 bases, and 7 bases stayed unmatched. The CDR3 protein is CASSQRLAGDTGELFF. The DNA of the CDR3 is TGTGCCAGCAGCCAGAGGTTAGCGGGGGACACCGGGGAGCTGTTTTTT.